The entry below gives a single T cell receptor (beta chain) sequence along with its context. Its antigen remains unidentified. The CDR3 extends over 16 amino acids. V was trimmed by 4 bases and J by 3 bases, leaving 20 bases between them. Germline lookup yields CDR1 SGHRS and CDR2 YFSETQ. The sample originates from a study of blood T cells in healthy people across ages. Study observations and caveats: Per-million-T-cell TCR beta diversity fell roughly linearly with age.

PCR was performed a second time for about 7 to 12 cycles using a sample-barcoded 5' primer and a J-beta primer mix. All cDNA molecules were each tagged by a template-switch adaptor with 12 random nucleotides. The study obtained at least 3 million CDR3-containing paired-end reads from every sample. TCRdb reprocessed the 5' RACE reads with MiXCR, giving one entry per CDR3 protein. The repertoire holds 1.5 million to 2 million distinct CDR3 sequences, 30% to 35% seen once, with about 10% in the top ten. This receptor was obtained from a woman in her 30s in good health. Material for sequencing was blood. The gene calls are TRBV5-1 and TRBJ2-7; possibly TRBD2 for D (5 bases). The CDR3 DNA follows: TGCGCCAGCAGCGAATCCTCCGGAGGCCGCTACTACGAGCAGTACTTC. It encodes CASSESSGGRYYEQYF. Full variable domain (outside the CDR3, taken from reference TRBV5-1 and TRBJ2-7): KAGVTQTPRYLIKTRGQQVTLSCSPISGHRSVSWYQQTPGQGLQFLFEYFSETQRNKGNFPGRFSGRQFSNSRSEMNVSTLELGDSALYLCASSESSGGRYYEQYFGPGTRLTVT.